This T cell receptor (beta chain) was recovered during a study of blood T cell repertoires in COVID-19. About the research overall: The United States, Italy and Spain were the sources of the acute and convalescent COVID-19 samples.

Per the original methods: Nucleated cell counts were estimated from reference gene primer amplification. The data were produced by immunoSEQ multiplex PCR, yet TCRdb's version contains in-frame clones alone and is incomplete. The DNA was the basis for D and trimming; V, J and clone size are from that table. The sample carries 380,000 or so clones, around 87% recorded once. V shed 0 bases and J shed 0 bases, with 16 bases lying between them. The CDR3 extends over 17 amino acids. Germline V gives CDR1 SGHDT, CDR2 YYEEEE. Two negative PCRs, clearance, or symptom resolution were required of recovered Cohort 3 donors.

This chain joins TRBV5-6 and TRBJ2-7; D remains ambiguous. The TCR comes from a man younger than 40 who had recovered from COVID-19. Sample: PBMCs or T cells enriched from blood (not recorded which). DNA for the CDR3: TGTGCCAGCAGCTTGGAACAGCTAAGAAGAGACTCCTACGAGCAGTACTTC. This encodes CASSLEQLRRDSYEQYF.